These 4 T cell receptor beta chains were all obtained from the same sample, sequenced in a study of post-analysis software for immune sequencing data. Unique molecular identifiers had been added to the TCR beta cDNA libraries. From the PCR reads, TCRdb called clonotypes with MiXCR, one entry per CDR3 protein. There are 450,000 or so distinct CDR3 sequences in the sample; over 35% occur only once, and about 12% lies in the top ten. Their recognized antigens are unknown. Notes on the study in general: TRBV segments more frequent in patients than in controls numbered a few and included TRBV5-6, TRBV5-1 and TRBV20-1.

Material: blood. The receptors here all came from a girl aged 5 to 17 with multiple sclerosis.

This clonotype showed up just once. A read error is likely, as this CDR3 ends without the conserved phenylalanine or tryptophan. The rearrangement uses TRBV4-1 and TRBJ2-7; the D gene is possibly TRBD2 (5 bases). Deletions cut 3 bases from V and 0 bases from J, with 6 bases between. This CDR3 region has 13 residues. CDR1 and CDR2 from the germline V gene are MGHRA and YSYEKL. CDR3 bases: TGCGCCAGCAGCCAGGACTTCTCCTACGAGCAGTACTGC. Protein product: CASSQDFSYEQYC.

V and J are TRBV20-1 and TRBJ2-3; tentatively, D is TRBD2 (5 bases). This CDR3 comprises 15 residues. V lost 0 bases to trimming and J lost 2 bases, with 12 bases between them. Germline values: CDR1 DFQATT, CDR2 SNEGSKA (reference sequence). The CDR3 DNA is TGCAGTGCTAGAGATGGCGGGTCAGCCACAGATACGCAGTATTTT. Protein sequence: CSARDGGSATDTQYF.

This chain joins TRBV9 and TRBJ1-2, with D maybe TRBD1 (5 bases). Per germline, CDR1 SGDLS and CDR2 YYNGEE. This CDR3 comprises 13 residues. The V gene lost 7 bases and the J gene lost 8 bases, with 18 bases spanning the gap. CDR3 in DNA: TGTGCCAGCGGGCACGGGACCGCTCCAGGCTACACCTTC. Amino acids: CASGHGTAPGYTF. Full variable domain (outside the CDR3, taken from reference TRBV9 and TRBJ1-2): DSGVTQTPKHLITATGQRVTLRCSPRSGDLSVYWYQQSLDQGLQFLIQYYNGEERAKGNILERFSAQQFPDLHSELNLSSLELGDSALYFCASGHGTAPGYTFGSGTRLTVV.

In nucleotides, the CDR3 is TGCAGCGTTGGTAGCGGGAGAAGAGAGACCCAGTACTTC. Amino acid sequence: CSVGSGRRETQYF. The genes are TRBV29-1 and TRBJ2-5; 9 bases are shared with TRBD2. The CDR3 covers 13 residues. The V gene end was trimmed by 4 bases and the J gene end by 4 bases; junction bases not matched to a gene: 4. Per germline, CDR1 SQVTM and CDR2 ANQGSEA.